These 10 T cell receptor beta chains were sequenced from one sample in a study of CD8 T cells in Susac syndrome. The authors reverse transcribed roughly 0.5 to 1 ug RNA with random hexamers. TCRdb re-derived calls from the immunoSEQ multiplex PCR reads in MiXCR, one entry per CDR3 protein. The sample lists roughly 400,000 distinct CDR3 sequences; around 85% were seen once. The sequenced material came from CD8+ T cells from PBMCs. Receptors originate from a human donor with multiple sclerosis.

This clonotype was counted a single time. This rearrangement joins TRBV5-5 to TRBJ2-4; D possibly uses TRBD1 or TRBD2 (5 bases each). CDR1 and CDR2 from the germline V gene are SGHKS and YYEKEE (reference sequence). V was cut by 6 bases and J by 4 bases, with 20 bases left in between. The CDR3 runs 16 residues. The chain's CDR3 is CASKIGDLRTKNIQYF. The CDR3, as DNA: TGTGCCAGCAAAATCGGGGACCTAAGAACGAAAAACATTCAGTACTTC.

V and J are TRBV29-1 and TRBJ1-1, with 8 positions matching TRBD1. Germline V gene sequence: CDR1 SQVTM, CDR2 ANQGSEA. The CDR3 sequence is 13 residues long. Losses at the gene ends were 2 bases for V and 6 bases for J; bases not matched to a gene: 5. The CDR3 here is CSVEHPGGAEAFF. DNA for the CDR3: TGCAGCGTTGAACACCCAGGGGGCGCTGAAGCTTTCTTT.

This chain joins TRBV29-1 and TRBJ1-1; D unclear. Germline V gene data show CDR1 as SQVTM and CDR2 as ANQGSEA. The V and J ends lost 3 bases and 0 bases respectively, with 17 bases between them. The CDR3 is 16 residues long. DNA of the CDR3: TGCAGCGTTGATAGAGGGCTTACCACTATGAACACTGAAGCTTTCTTT. It translates to CSVDRGLTTMNTEAFF.

V is TRBV2 and J is TRBJ1-1; the D gene is possibly TRBD1 (6 bases). The CDR3 loop spans 15 amino acids. The germline V and J ends were trimmed by 8 bases and 0 bases, with 16 bases remaining between them. Germline-derived CDR1 and CDR2 are SNHLY and FYNNEI. The CDR3 DNA sequence: TGTGCCAGCGATACCCGGGACATCCTGAACACTGAAGCTTTCTTT. Amino acid sequence: CASDTRDILNTEAFF.

This chain links TRBV29-1 with TRBJ1-2; a weak D match, TRBD1 (5 bases). Germline assignment: CDR1 SQVTM and CDR2 ANQGSEA. This CDR3 is built from 11 residues. V was shortened by 8 bases and J by 3 bases, with 10 bases between the two germline ends. CDR3 in amino acids: CSSWGDYGYTF. CDR3 DNA sequence: TGCAGCTCTTGGGGGGACTATGGCTACACCTTC.

The gene calls are TRBV30 and TRBJ2-7; TRBD2 is a possible D gene (5 bases). Germline CDR1 reads GTSNPN; CDR2 reads SVGIG (reference sequence). The CDR3 is 12 residues long. V was cut by 4 bases and J by 0 bases, with 7 bases left in between. CDR3 bases: TGTGCCTGGAACGCGGGCTCCTACGAGCAGTACTTC. This translates into CAWNAGSYEQYF. Variable domain in full (rest from reference TRBV30 and TRBJ2-7): SQTIHQWPATLVQPVGSPLSLECTVEGTSNPNLYWYRQAAGRGLQLLFYSVGIGQISSEVPQNLSASRPQDRQFILSSKKLLLSDSGFYLCAWNAGSYEQYFGPGTRLTVT.

The chain joins TRBV19 to TRBJ2-3; either TRBD1 or TRBD2 may fit D (7 bases each). V dropped 9 bases and J dropped 7 bases, with 29 bases sitting between them. Germline V gene sequence: CDR1 LNHDA, CDR2 SQIVND (reference sequence). The CDR3 runs 17 residues. CDR3: CASNPGEGAYAPYTQYF. DNA for the CDR3: TGTGCCAGCAATCCCGGGGAGGGGGCCTACGCACCGTATACGCAGTATTTT.

The chain links TRBV2 to TRBJ2-3; D is uncertain. CDR1 and CDR2 from the germline V gene are SNHLY and FYNNEI. V lost 3 bases, J lost 4 bases, and 5 bases lay in between. The CDR3 extends over 12 amino acids. Here the CDR3 reads CASSDESDTQYF. In DNA, the CDR3 is TGTGCCAGCAGTGACGAGTCAGATACGCAGTATTTT.

The V call is TRBV6-1, the J call TRBJ2-1; D remains unclear. This CDR3 has 15 amino acids. Germline V gives CDR1 MNHNS, CDR2 SASEGT. V was shortened by 6 bases and J by 5 bases, with 17 bases between the two germline ends. The DNA of the CDR3 is TGTGCCAGCAGGAAAGATGACTTACCAAACAATGAGCAGTTCTTC. Amino acids: CASRKDDLPNNEQFF.

V gene TRBV15 combines with J gene TRBJ2-3, with D perhaps matching TRBD2 (6 bases). CDR3 length equals 18 residues. Germline V gene data show CDR1 as LNHNV and CDR2 as YYDKDF (reference sequence). The V end lost 1 base, the J end lost 5 bases, and 22 bases lay between the germline ends. The CDR3 is CATSRVQGGAAGRDTQYF. The CDR3 DNA is TGTGCCACCAGCAGAGTTCAGGGAGGAGCGGCGGGAAGAGATACGCAGTATTTT.